This T cell receptor (beta chain) was profiled in a study of a mutant IDH1 vaccine in newly diagnosed glioma. General study findings and limits: Pseudoprogression apparently tracked independently of changes in top peripheral T cell clonotypes.

The time point denotes: week 5, during vaccination. Topical imiquimod was applied with each vaccine dose, which held 300 ug of mutant IDH1 20-mer peptide. Only in-frame clones appear in the TCRdb table, and some are missing; sequencing was by immunoSEQ multiplex PCR. The profile shows tens of thousands of clones, approximately 90% of them singletons. Remarks on this clone: Its antigen is unidentified.

V dropped 3 bases and J dropped 5; count of bases not matched to a gene: 4. Germline assignment: CDR1 SGHTA and CDR2 FQGNSA. This CDR3 is built from 14 residues. The receptor was derived from a woman in her thirties or forties with glioma. This sample comprised PBMCs, obtained from a glioma patient whose treatment included an IDH1 peptide vaccine. The chain links TRBV7-2 to TRBJ1-2, with TRBD1 identical over 9 bases. The CDR3 reads CASSLGQGEYGYTF. CDR3 bases: TGTGCCAGCAGCTTGGGACAGGGCGAGTATGGCTACACCTTC. Looking up the rest from reference TRBV7-2 and TRBJ1-2 gives the full variable domain: GAGVSQSPSNKVTEKGKDVELRCDPISGHTALYWYRQSLGQGLEFLIYFQGNSAPDKSGLPSDRFSAERTGGSVSTLTIQRTQQEDSAVYLCASSLGQGEYGYTFGSGTRLTVV.